This T cell receptor beta chain was observed in a study of T-cell memory formation after mild COVID-19. MiXCR, run by TCRdb on the 5' RACE reads, gives a single entry per CDR3 protein. The sample has fewer than 500,000 distinct CDR3 sequences, about 23% seen once. A word on this clonotype: Its target is not known.

The V and J ends lost 1 base and 2 bases respectively, with 7 bases between them. Germline V gene lookup returns CDR1 DFQATT and CDR2 SNEGSKA (reference sequence). The CDR3 is 13 residues long. Findings and caveats of the study: Confirmation of SARS-CoV-2 specificity was lacking for second-wave clones peaking day 37.

The V gene is TRBV20-1, the J gene TRBJ2-3; D gene unclear. The sequence was collected from an adult woman who had mild COVID-19 (a few samples of this study predate the infection). Cell type and time point are not known. The sample consisted of PBMCs or a T cell subset sorted from them (not recorded which). The CDR3 DNA reads as TGCAGTGCTAGAGTCCAGAACACAGATACGCAGTATTTT. It is translated as CSARVQNTDTQYF.